This T cell receptor (beta chain) was sequenced for a study of breast tumors, draining lymph nodes, adjacent tissues. TCRdb re-derived calls from the multiplex PCR reads in MiXCR, one entry per CDR3 protein. The sample has 70,000 to 95,000 distinct CDR3 sequences; about 21% are singletons. Regarding the study as a whole: Tumor repertoires ranked between lymph nodes and nontumor tissue in diversity, with V and J gene preferences. Compared with basal-like, luminal-like tumors shared significantly more repertoire with nontumor tissue. Most tumor T cells seemingly derive from lymph node, then expand in tumor. Tumor T cell lymph node origin was a supported hypothesis, not proven.

CDR1 and CDR2 from the germline V gene are GTSNPN and SVGIG (reference sequence). Trimming pared 1 base from V and 7 bases from J, leaving 14 bases between. CDR3 length: 14 amino acids. This clonotype was detected a few times. The antigen remains undetermined. The lymph nodes were axillary draining lymph nodes from breast cancer patients. The sample taken for sequencing was axillary lymph node tissue. This TCR came from a female donor with breast cancer. Some clones in this sample may be carry-over from other donors' samples. The chain joins TRBV30 to TRBJ2-1; weak D call: TRBD2 (5 bases). The DNA of the CDR3 is TGTGCCTGGAGTGGGCGGACTTCTAAAAATGAGCAGTTCTTC. As protein: CAWSGRTSKNEQFF.